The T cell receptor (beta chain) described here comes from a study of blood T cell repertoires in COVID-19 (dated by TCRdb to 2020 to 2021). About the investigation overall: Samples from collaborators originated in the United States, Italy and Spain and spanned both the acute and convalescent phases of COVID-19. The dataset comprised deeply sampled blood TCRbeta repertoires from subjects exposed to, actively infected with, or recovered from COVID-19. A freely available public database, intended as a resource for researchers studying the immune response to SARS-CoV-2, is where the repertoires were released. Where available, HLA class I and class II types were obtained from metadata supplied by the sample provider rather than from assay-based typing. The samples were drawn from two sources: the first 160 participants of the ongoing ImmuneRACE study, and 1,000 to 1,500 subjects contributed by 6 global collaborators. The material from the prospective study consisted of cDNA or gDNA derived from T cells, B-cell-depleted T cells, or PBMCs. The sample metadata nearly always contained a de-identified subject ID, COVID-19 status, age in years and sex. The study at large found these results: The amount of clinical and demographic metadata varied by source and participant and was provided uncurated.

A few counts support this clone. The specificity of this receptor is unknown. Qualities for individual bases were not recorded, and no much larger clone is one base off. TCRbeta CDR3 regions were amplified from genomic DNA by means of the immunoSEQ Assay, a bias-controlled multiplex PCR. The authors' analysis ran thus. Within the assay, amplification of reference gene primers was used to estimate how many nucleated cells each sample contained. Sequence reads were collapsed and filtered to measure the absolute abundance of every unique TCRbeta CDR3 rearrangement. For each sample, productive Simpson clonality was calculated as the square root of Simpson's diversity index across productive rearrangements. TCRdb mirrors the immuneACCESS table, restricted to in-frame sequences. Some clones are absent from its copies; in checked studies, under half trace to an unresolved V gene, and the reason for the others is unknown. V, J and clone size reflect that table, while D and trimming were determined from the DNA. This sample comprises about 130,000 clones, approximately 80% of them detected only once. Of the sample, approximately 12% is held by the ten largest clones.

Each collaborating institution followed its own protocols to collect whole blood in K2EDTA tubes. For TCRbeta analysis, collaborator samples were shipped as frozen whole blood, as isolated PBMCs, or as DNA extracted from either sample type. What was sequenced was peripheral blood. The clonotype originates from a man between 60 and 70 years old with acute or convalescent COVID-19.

The base sequence is TGTGCCACCAGCAACAGAATCACGTACGAGCAGTACTTC. The encoded protein is CATSNRITYEQYF. Rearrangement joined TRBV15 to TRBJ2-7; the D gene remains uncertain. Including cysteine and phenylalanine, the CDR3 has 13 amino acids. The only DNA kept is the CDR3, 39 bases in frame from the first base. CDR1 and CDR2, per the germline V gene (reference sequence), are LNHNV and YYDKDF. Trimming costs V 4 bases and J 4 bases, and their ends lie 11 bases apart.